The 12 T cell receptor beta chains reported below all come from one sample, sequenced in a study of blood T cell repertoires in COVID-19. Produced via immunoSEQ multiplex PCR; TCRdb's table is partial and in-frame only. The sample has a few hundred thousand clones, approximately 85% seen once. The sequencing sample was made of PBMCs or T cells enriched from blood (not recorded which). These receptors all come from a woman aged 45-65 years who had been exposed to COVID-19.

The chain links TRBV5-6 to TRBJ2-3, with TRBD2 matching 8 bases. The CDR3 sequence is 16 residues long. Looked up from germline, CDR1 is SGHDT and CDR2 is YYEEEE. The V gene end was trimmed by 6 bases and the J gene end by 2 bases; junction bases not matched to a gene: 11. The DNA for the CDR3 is TGTGCCAGCAACCCGAGGAGGACTAGCCCCACAGATACGCAGTATTTT. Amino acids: CASNPRRTSPTDTQYF.

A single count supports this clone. The CDR3 loop is CASSRGTSTYEQYF. The CDR3 DNA follows: TGTGCCAGCAGCCGAGGGACTTCGACCTACGAGCAGTACTTC. The chain links TRBV3-1 (or the pseudogene TRBV3-2) to TRBJ2-7, with a tentative D call TRBD2 (6 bases). The CDR3 sequence is 14 residues long. Trimming left V 4 bases short and J 2 bases short, with 12 bases between. Germline-derived CDR1 and CDR2 are LGHDT and YNNKEL (reference sequence).

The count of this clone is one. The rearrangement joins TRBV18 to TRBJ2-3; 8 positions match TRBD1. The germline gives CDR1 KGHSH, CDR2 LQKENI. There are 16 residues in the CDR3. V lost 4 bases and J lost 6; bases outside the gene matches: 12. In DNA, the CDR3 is TGTGCCAGCTCACTTTCCCGGCAGGGGGCAGGGGATACGCAGTATTTT. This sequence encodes CASSLSRQGAGDTQYF. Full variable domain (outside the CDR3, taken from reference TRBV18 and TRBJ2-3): NAGVMQNPRHLVRRRGQEARLRCSPMKGHSHVYWYRQLPEEGLKFMVYLQKENIIDESGMPKERFSAEFPKEGPSILRIQQVVRGDSAAYFCASSLSRQGAGDTQYFGPGTRLTVL.

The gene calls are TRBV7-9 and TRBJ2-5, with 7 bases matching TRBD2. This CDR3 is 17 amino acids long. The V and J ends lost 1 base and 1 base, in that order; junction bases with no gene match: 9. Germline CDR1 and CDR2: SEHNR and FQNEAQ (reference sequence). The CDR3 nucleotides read TGTGCCAGCAGCTTAGAGGGCAGGGAGGGAACCCAAGAGACCCAGTACTTC. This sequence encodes CASSLEGREGTQETQYF.

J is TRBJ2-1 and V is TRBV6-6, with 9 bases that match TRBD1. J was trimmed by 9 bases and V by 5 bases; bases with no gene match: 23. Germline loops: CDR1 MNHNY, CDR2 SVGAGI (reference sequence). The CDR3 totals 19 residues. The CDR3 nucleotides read TGTGCCAGCAGTCCCCTGGACAGGGGACGTCAACGGGTAGACGGTGAGCAGTTCTTC. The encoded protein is CASSPLDRGRQRVDGEQFF.

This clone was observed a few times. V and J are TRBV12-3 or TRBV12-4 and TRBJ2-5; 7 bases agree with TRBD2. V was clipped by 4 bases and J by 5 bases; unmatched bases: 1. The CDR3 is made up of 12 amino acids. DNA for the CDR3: TGTGCCAGCAGTTACGGGGGGGAGACCCAGTACTTC. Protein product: CASSYGGETQYF.

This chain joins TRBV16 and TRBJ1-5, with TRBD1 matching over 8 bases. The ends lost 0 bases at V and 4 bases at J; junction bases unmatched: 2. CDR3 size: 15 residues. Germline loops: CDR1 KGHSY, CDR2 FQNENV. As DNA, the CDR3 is TGTGCCAGCAGCCAATCGACAGGGGCTAATCAGCCCCAGCATTTT. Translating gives CASSQSTGANQPQHF.

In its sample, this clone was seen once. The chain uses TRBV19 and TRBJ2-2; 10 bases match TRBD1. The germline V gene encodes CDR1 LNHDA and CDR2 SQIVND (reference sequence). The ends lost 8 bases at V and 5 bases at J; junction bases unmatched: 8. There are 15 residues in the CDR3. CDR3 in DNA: TGTGCCAGTTGGGACAGGGGTTTATCTACCGGGGAGCTGTTTTTT. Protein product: CASWDRGLSTGELFF.

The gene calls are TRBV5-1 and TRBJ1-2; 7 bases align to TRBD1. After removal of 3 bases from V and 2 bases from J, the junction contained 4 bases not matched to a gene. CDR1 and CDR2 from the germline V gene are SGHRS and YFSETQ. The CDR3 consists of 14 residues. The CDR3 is CASSSMTGNYGYTF. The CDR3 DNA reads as TGCGCCAGCAGCTCCATGACAGGGAACTATGGCTACACCTTC.

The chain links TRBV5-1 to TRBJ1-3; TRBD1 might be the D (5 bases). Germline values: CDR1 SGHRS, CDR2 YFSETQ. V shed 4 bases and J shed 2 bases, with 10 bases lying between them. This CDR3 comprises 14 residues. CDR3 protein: CASSAGTAGNTIYF. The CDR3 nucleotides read TGCGCCAGCAGCGCGGGGACGGCTGGAAACACCATATATTTT. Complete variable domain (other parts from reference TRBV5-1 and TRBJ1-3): KAGVTQTPRYLIKTRGQQVTLSCSPISGHRSVSWYQQTPGQGLQFLFEYFSETQRNKGNFPGRFSGRQFSNSRSEMNVSTLELGDSALYLCASSAGTAGNTIYFGEGSWLTVV.

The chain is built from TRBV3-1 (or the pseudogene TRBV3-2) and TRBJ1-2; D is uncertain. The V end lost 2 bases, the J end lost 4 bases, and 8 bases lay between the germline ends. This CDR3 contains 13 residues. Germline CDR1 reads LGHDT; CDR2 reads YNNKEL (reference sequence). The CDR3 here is CASSQSYGYGYTF. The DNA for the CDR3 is TGTGCCAGCAGCCAAAGTTACGGCTATGGCTACACCTTC.

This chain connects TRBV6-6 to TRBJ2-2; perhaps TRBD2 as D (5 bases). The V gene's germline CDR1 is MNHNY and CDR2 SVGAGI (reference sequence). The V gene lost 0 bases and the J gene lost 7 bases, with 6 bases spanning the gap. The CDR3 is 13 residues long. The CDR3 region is CASSYSGSGELFF. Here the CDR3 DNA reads TGTGCCAGCAGTTACTCGGGGAGCGGGGAGCTGTTTTTT.